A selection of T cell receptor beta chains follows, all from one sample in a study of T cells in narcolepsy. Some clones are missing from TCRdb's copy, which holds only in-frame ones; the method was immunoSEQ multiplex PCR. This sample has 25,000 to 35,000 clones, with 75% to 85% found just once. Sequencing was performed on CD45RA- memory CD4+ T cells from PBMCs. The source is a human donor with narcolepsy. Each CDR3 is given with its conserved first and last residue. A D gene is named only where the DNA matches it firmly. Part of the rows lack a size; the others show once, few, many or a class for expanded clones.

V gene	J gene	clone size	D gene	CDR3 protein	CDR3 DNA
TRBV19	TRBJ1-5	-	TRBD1	CASTLGQGKQPQHF	TGTGCCAGTACCCTGGGACAGGGGAAACAGCCCCAGCATTTT
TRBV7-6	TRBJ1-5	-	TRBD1	CASSLGIRDRGAPQHF	TGTGCCAGCAGCTTAGGGATAAGGGACAGGGGGGCGCCCCAGCATTTT
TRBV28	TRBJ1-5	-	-	CASSAGDGGGQPQHF	TGCGCCAGCAGTGCAGGGGACGGTGGGGGTCAGCCCCAGCATTTT
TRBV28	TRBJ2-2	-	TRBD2	CASSFTLAGGWTGELFF	TGTGCCAGCAGTTTTACACTAGCGGGGGGTTGGACCGGGGAGCTGTTTTTT
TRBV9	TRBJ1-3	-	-	CASSSRIGTGGNTIYF	TGTGCCAGCAGCAGTAGGATAGGGACGGGAGGAAACACCATATATTTT
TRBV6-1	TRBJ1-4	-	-	CASMLINEKLFF	TGTGCCAGCATGCTTATTAATGAAAAACTGTTTTTT
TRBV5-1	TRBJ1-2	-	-	CASSLDSPKRGYTF	TGCGCCAGCAGCCTGGACAGCCCTAAACGTGGCTACACCTTC
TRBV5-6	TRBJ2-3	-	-	CASSLPGANTDTQYF	TGTGCCAGCAGCTTGCCGGGAGCGAACACAGATACGCAGTATTTT
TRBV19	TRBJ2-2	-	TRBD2	CASRGTSVGTGELFF	TGTGCCAGTAGGGGAACTAGCGTTGGCACCGGGGAGCTGTTTTTT
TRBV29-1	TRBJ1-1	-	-	CSAVGRGNTEAFF	TGCAGCGCTGTGGGACGGGGGAACACTGAAGCTTTCTTT
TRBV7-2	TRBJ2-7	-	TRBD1	CASSLGTGGRRKRSYEQYF	TGTGCCAGCAGCTTAGGCACAGGGGGCCGGAGAAAGAGGTCCTACGAGCAGTACTTC
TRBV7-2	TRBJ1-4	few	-	CASAGFNEKLFF	TGTGCCAGCGCGGGGTTTAATGAAAAACTGTTTTTT
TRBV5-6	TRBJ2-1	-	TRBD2	CASSLNWGGSEQFF	TGTGCCAGCAGCTTGAATTGGGGAGGGAGTGAGCAGTTCTTC
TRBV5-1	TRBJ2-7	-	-	CASSRNRVVDEQYF	TGCGCCAGCAGCAGAAACAGGGTGGTCGACGAGCAGTACTTC
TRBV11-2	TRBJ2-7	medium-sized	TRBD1	CASSSGGHEQYF	TGTGCCAGCAGCTCAGGGGGACACGAGCAGTACTTC
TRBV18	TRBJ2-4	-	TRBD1	CASSPPSPGQYIQYF	TGTGCCAGCTCACCTCCATCGCCGGGACAGTATATTCAGTACTTC
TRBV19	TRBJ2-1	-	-	CASKSGGSSYNEQFF	TGTGCCAGTAAAAGTGGGGGCAGCTCCTACAATGAGCAGTTCTTC
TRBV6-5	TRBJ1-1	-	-	CASRLDRLNTEAFF	TGTGCCAGCCGACTTGACAGGTTGAACACTGAAGCTTTCTTT
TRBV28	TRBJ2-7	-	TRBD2	CASRNSGSSYEQYF	TGTGCCAGCAGGAATAGCGGGTCCTCCTACGAGCAGTACTTC
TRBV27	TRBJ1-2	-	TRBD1	CASRRGTEIYYGYTF	TGTGCCAGTAGACGCGGGACAGAAATTTACTATGGCTACACCTTC
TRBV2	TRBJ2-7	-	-	CASRPRGSGYEQYF	TGTGCCAGCAGACCAAGGGGTTCGGGCTACGAGCAGTACTTC
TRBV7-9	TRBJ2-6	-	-	CASSPGGGNSGANVLTF	TGTGCCAGCAGCCCGGGCGGCGGAAACTCTGGGGCCAACGTCCTGACTTTC
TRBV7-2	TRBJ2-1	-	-	CASSYGSPIPGRGEQFF	TGTGCCAGCAGCTACGGGAGTCCGATCCCAGGTCGCGGTGAGCAGTTCTTC
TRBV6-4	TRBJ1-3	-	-	CASSDELRRVPPGNTIYF	TGTGCCAGCAGTGACGAGCTTCGGAGGGTACCCCCTGGAAACACCATATATTTT
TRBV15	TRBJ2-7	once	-	CATSRAEGGGFGLSEQYF	TGTGCCACCAGCAGAGCTGAGGGAGGAGGGTTTGGTTTGAGCGAGCAGTACTTC
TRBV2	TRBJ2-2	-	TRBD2	CASSEKRGGGGELFF	TGTGCCAGCAGTGAAAAGCGGGGGGGTGGCGGGGAGCTGTTTTTT
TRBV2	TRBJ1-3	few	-	CASSPHAARAVHTIYF	TGTGCCAGCAGTCCCCACGCAGCCCGGGCGGTTCACACCATATATTTT
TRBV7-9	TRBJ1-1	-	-	CASSPLFSLEAFF	TGTGCCAGCAGCCCTCTTTTTAGTCTTGAAGCTTTCTTT
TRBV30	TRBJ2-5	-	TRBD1	CAWSLGTGGVETQYF	TGTGCCTGGAGTCTTGGGACAGGGGGCGTGGAGACCCAGTACTTC